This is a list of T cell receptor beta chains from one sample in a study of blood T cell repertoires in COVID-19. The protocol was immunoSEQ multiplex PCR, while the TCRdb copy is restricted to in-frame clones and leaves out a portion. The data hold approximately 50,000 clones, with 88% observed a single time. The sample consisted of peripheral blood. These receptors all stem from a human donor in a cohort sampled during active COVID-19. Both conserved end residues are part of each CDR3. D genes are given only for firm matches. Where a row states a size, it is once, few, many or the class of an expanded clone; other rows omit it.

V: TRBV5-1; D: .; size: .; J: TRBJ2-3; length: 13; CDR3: CASSLGGTDTQYF; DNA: TGCGCCAGCAGCTTGGGAGGGACAGATACGCAGTATTTT
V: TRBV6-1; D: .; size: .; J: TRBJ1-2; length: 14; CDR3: CASSEVATGPGYTF; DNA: TGTGCCAGCAGTGAAGTCGCCACAGGGCCTGGCTACACCTTC
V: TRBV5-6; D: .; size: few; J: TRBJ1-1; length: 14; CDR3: CASSLGASNTEAFF; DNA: TGTGCCAGCAGCTTGGGGGCCTCGAACACTGAAGCTTTCTTT
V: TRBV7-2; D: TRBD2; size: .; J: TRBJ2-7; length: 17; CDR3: CASSLGGGSGVNYEQYF; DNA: TGTGCCAGCAGCTTAGGGGGGGGAAGCGGGGTTAACTACGAGCAGTACTTC
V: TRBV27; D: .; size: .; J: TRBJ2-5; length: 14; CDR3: CASSPLSGLETQYF; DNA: TGTGCCAGCAGTCCCCTTAGCGGATTAGAGACCCAGTACTTC
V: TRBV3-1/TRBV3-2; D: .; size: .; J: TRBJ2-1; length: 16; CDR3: CASSLSTSSTYNEQFF; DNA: TGTGCCAGCAGCCTCTCCACTAGCTCGACCTACAATGAGCAGTTCTTC
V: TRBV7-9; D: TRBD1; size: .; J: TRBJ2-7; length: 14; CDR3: CASSLGVRGREQYF; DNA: TGTGCCAGCAGCTTAGGTGTCAGGGGGCGCGAGCAGTACTTC
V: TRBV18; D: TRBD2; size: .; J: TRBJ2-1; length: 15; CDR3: CASSPTSGRYNEQFF; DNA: TGTGCCAGCTCGCCCACTAGCGGGAGGTACAATGAGCAGTTCTTC
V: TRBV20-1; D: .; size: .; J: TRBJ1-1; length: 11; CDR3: CSALTAYEAFF; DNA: TGCAGTGCCCTGACAGCTTATGAAGCTTTCTTT
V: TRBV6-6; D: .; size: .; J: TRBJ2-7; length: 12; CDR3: CASREGSYEQYF; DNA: TGTGCCAGCAGGGAGGGTTCCTACGAGCAGTACTTC
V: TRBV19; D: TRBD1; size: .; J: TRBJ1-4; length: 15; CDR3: CASSPWDRGSEKLFF; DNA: TGTGCCAGTAGTCCATGGGACAGGGGTTCTGAAAAACTGTTTTTT
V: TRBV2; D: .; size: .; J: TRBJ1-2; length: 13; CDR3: CASAGGVGDGYTF; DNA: TGTGCCAGCGCGGGGGGTGTTGGAGATGGCTACACCTTC
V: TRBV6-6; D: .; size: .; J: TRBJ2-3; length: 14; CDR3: CASTKRASTDTQYF; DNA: TGTGCCAGCACAAAGCGGGCTAGCACAGATACGCAGTATTTT
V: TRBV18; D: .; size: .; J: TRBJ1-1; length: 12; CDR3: CASSARNTEAFF; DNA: TGTGCCAGCTCAGCCAGAAACACTGAAGCTTTCTTT
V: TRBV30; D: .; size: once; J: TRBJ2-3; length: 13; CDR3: CAWRAPRFDTQYF; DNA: TGTGCCTGGAGGGCCCCTAGGTTTGATACGCAGTATTTT
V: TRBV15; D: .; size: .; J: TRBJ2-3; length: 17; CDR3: CATSRDRTVTSTDTQYF; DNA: TGTGCCACCAGCAGAGATCGGACAGTCACTAGCACAGATACGCAGTATTTT
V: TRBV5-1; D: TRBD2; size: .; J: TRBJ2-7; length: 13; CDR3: CASSLLAGYEQYF; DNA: TGCGCCAGCAGCTTGTTAGCGGGGTACGAGCAGTACTTC
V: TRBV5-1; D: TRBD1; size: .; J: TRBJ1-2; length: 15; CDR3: CASSLVRADRDGYTF; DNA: TGCGCCAGCAGCTTAGTAAGGGCCGACAGGGATGGCTACACCTTC
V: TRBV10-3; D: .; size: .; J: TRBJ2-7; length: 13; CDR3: CAMTLTALHEQYF; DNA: TGTGCCATGACGTTGACAGCCTTACACGAGCAGTACTTC
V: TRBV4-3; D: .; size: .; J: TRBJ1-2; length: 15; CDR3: CASSQDVNRRNGYTF; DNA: TGCGCCAGCAGCCAAGATGTAAACCGCAGGAATGGCTACACCTTC
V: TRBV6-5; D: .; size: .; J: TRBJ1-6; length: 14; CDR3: CASSYRDNNSPLHF; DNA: TGTGCCAGCAGTTACCGGGACAATAATTCACCCCTCCACTTT
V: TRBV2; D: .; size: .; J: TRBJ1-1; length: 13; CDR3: CASIKGGGIEAFF; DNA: TGTGCCAGCATTAAGGGGGGGGGCATTGAAGCTTTCTTT
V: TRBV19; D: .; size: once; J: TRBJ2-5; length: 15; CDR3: CASSTEARKWETQYF; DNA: TGTGCCAGTAGTACCGAGGCTAGGAAGTGGGAGACCCAGTACTTC
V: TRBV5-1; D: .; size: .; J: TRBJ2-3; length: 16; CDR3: CASSLASGLLTDTQYF; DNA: TGCGCCAGCAGCTTGGCCAGCGGGCTCCTCACAGATACGCAGTATTTT
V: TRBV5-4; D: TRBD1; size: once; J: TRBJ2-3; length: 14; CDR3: CASSFTGGTDTQYF; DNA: TGTGCCAGCAGCTTCACAGGGGGCACAGATACGCAGTATTTT
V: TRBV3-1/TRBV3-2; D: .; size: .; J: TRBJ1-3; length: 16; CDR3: CASSHLRTSPGNTIYF; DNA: TGTGCCAGCAGCCATCTCCGGACATCTCCTGGAAACACCATATATTTT
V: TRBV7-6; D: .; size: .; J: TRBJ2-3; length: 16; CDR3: CASSSRTVRGTDTQYF; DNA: TGTGCCAGCAGCTCCAGGACTGTCAGAGGCACAGATACGCAGTATTTT
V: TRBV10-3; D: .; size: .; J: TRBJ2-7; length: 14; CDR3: CAISRPGGYYEQYF; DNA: TGTGCCATCAGCCGCCCTGGCGGATACTACGAGCAGTACTTC
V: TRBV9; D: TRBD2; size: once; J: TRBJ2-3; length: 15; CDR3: CASSVLTSGTDTQYF; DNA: TGTGCCAGCAGCGTGTTGACTAGCGGCACAGATACGCAGTATTTT
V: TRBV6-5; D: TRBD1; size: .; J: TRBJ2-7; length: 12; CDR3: CAAKTGDREQYF; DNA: TGTGCCGCAAAGACAGGGGACCGGGAGCAGTACTTC
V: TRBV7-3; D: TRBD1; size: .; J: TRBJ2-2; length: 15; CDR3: CASSLEGAVPGELFF; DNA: TGTGCCAGCAGCTTAGAGGGGGCCGTTCCCGGGGAGCTGTTTTTT
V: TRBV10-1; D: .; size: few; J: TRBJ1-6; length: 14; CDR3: CASSVGGRNSPLHF; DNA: TGCGCCAGCAGTGTTGGGGGCCGTAATTCACCCCTCCACTTT
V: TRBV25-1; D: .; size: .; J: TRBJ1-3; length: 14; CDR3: CASSSPGTGNTIYF; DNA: TGTGCCAGCAGCTCGCCCGGGACTGGAAACACCATATATTTT
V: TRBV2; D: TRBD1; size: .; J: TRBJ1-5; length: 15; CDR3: CASRKDRGGNQPQHF; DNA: TGTGCCAGCAGGAAGGACAGGGGTGGCAATCAGCCCCAGCATTTT